This T cell receptor beta chain was captured by sequencing in a study of neurological immune-mediated disorders. This CDR3 contains 17 residues. CDR1 is SEHNR and CDR2 is FQNEAQ in the germline V gene (reference sequence). V was shortened by 0 bases and J by 0 bases, with 12 bases between the two germline ends. Study outcomes and limitations: Multiple sclerosis patients had less TCR clonal expansion than even healthy controls, unlike HTLV-1-associated myelopathy.

MiXCR, applied by TCRdb to the 5' RACE reads, yields one record per CDR3 protein. This table has 110,000 or so distinct CDR3 sequences, roughly 3.1% appearing once. At least ten counts were recorded for this clonotype. Its antigen is unidentified. The chain has TRBV7-9 and TRBJ2-1, with D tentatively TRBD1 (5 bases). The sequenced sample was PBMCs. This receptor was obtained from a woman between 25 and 40 years old with multiple sclerosis. The CDR3 region is CASSLAILGPSYNEQFF. Written as DNA, the CDR3 is TGTGCCAGCAGCTTAGCGATCTTGGGGCCCTCCTACAATGAGCAGTTCTTC.